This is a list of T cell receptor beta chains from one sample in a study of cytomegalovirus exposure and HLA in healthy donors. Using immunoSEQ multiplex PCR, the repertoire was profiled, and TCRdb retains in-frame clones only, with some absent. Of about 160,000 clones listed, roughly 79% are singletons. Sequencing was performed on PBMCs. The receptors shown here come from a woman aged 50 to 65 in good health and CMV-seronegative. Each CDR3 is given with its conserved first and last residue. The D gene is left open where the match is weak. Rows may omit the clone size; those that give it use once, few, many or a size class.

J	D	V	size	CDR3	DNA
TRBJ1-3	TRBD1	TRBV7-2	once	CASTRVGQGTGNTIYF	TGTGCCAGCACCAGGGTGGGACAGGGAACCGGAAACACCATATATTTT
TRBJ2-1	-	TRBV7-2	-	CASSLGAAGGGEQFF	TGTGCCAGCAGCTTAGGCGCTGCCGGGGGAGGTGAGCAGTTCTTC
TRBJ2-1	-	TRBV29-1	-	CSVEDRGGVDEQFF	TGCAGCGTTGAAGACAGGGGCGGCGTCGATGAGCAGTTCTTC
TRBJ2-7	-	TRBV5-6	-	CASTNWGLVREREQYF	TGTGCCAGCACCAACTGGGGGTTGGTGCGGGAACGCGAGCAGTACTTC
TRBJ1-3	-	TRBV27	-	CASSPGPGRVESGNTIYF	TGTGCCAGCAGTCCAGGCCCGGGCAGGGTAGAATCGGGAAACACCATATATTTT
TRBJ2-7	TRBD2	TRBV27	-	CVAGGGYEQYF	TGTGTCGCGGGCGGGGGCTACGAGCAGTACTTC
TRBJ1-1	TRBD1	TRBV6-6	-	CASSRLGQGVTEAFF	TGTGCCAGCAGCCGTCTTGGACAGGGGGTTACTGAAGCTTTCTTT
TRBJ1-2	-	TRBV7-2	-	CASSSSITGYYGYTF	TGTGCCAGCAGCTCTAGTATCACGGGATACTATGGCTACACCTTC
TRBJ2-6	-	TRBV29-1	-	CSVGSSGANVLTF	TGCAGCGTGGGGAGCTCTGGGGCCAACGTCCTGACTTTC
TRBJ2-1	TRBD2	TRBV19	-	CASRRELAGPFQQFF	TGTGCCAGTAGGAGAGAACTAGCGGGCCCCTTTCAGCAGTTCTTC
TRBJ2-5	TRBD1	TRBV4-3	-	CASSRDREETQYF	TGCGCCAGCAGCCGAGACAGGGAAGAGACCCAGTACTTC
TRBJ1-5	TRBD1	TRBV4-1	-	CASSHPLDRGNQPQHF	TGCGCCAGCAGCCATCCCTTGGACAGGGGGAATCAGCCCCAGCATTTT
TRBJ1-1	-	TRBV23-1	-	CASSQSVQRYEAFF	TGCGCCAGCAGTCAATCGGTCCAGCGCTATGAAGCTTTCTTT
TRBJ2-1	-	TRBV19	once	CASSNIGAASNEKQFF	TGTGCCAGTAGTAATATCGGAGCGGCCAGCAATGAAAAGCAGTTCTTC
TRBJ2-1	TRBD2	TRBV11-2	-	CASSFQRGIYNEQFF	TGTGCCAGCAGCTTCCAGCGGGGGATTTACAATGAGCAGTTCTTC
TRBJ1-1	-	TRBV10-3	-	CAISESRVRDTEAFF	TGTGCCATCAGTGAGTCGAGGGTAAGGGACACTGAAGCTTTCTTT
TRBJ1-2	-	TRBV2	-	CASTTDSVGYTF	TGTGCCAGCACCACGGACTCGGTAGGCTACACCTTC
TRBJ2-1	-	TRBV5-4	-	CASSLGIASSYNEQFF	TGTGCCAGCAGCTTGGGCATAGCGAGCTCCTACAATGAGCAGTTCTTC
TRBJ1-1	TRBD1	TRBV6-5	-	CASSRQGNTEAFF	TGTGCCAGCAGTAGACAGGGCAACACTGAAGCTTTCTTT
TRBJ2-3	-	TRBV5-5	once	CASSYTGSDTQYF	TGTGCCAGCAGTTATACAGGGTCAGATACGCAGTATTTT
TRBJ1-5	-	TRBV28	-	CASSPIGREDQPQHF	TGTGCCAGCAGCCCGATCGGGAGGGAGGATCAGCCCCAGCATTTT
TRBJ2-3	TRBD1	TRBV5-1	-	CASSLWDRRTDTQYF	TGCGCCAGCAGCTTGTGGGACAGACGCACAGATACGCAGTATTTT
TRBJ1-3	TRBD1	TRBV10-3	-	CASTDRDSGNTIYF	TGTGCCAGCACTGACAGGGACTCTGGAAACACCATATATTTT
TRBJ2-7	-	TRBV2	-	CASSGSEGYEQYF	TGTGCCAGCAGTGGGAGCGAGGGCTACGAGCAGTACTTC
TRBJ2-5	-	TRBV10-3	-	CAISESGQQETQYF	TGTGCCATCAGTGAGTCGGGACAACAAGAGACCCAGTACTTC
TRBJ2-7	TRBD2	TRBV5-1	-	CASSLGLAGGSRDEQYF	TGCGCCAGCAGCTTGGGACTAGCGGGGGGGAGTCGGGACGAGCAGTACTTC
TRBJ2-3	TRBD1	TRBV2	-	CASSPGQLTDTQYF	TGTGCCAGCAGTCCGGGACAGCTCACAGATACGCAGTATTTT
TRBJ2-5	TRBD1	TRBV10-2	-	CASSERGRLLWQYF	TGCGCCAGCAGCGAAAGGGGGCGGCTTTTGTGGCAGTACTTC
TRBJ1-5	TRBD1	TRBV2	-	CASSYRGDQPQHF	TGTGCCAGCAGTTACAGGGGGGATCAGCCCCAGCATTTT
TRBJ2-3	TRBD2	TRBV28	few	CASSFSTSGTNTQYF	TGTGCCAGCAGTTTCTCTACTAGCGGCACGAATACGCAGTATTTT
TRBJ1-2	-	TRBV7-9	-	CASSLSSAGKEGNYGYTF	TGTGCCAGCAGCTTAAGCTCGGCAGGGAAGGAGGGTAACTATGGCTACACCTTC
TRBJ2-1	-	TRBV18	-	CASSPPGLYNEQFF	TGTGCCAGCTCACCCCCGGGACTGTACAATGAGCAGTTCTTC
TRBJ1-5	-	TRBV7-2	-	CASSLIIGVRQPQHF	TGTGCCAGCAGCTTAATTATCGGGGTGAGGCAGCCCCAGCATTTT
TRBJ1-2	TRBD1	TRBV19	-	CASSKGQGANYGYTF	TGTGCCAGTAGTAAGGGACAGGGGGCGAACTATGGCTACACCTTC
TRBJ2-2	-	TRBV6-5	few	CASTTNTGELFF	TGTGCCAGCACAACGAACACCGGGGAGCTGTTTTTT
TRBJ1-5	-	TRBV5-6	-	CASSLRLNNQPQHF	TGTGCCAGCAGCTTAAGACTGAACAATCAGCCCCAGCATTTT
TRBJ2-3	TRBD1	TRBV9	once	CASSARDRGTDTQYF	TGTGCCAGCAGCGCCCGGGACAGGGGGACAGATACGCAGTATTTT
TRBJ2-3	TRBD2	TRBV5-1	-	CASSLGASGGTDTQYF	TGCGCCAGCAGCTTGGGTGCTAGCGGGGGCACAGATACGCAGTATTTT
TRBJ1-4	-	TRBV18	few	CASSPLEVRNEKLFF	TGTGCCAGCTCACCGCTCGAGGTGCGAAATGAAAAACTGTTTTTT
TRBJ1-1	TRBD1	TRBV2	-	CASRSTTGGNTEAFF	TGTGCCAGCAGATCCACGACAGGGGGAAACACTGAAGCTTTCTTT
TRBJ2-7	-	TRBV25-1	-	CASSDRTATYEQYF	TGTGCCAGCAGTGACAGGACAGCTACCTACGAGCAGTACTTC
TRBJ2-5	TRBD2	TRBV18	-	CASSVLAGYQETQYF	TGTGCCAGCTCAGTACTAGCGGGGTACCAAGAGACCCAGTACTTC
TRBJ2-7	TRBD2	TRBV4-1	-	CASSQETSGRPGRSYEQYF	TGCGCCAGCAGCCAAGAGACTAGCGGGAGGCCCGGGCGCTCCTACGAGCAGTACTTC
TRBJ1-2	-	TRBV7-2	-	CASSSDYGYTF	TGTGCCAGCAGCTCCGACTATGGCTACACCTTC
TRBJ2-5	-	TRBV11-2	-	CASSLAPDRAWEAQYF	TGTGCCAGCAGCTTAGCCCCCGACAGGGCTTGGGAGGCCCAGTACTTC
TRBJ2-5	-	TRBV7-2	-	CASSLDGGQGRETQYF	TGTGCCAGCAGCTTAGATGGGGGACAAGGACGAGAGACCCAGTACTTC
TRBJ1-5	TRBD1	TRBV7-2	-	CASSLVVGQEQPQHF	TGTGCCAGCAGCTTAGTCGTGGGACAGGAACAGCCCCAGCATTTT
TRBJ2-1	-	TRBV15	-	CATSGLINEQFF	TGTGCCACCAGCGGGCTTATCAATGAGCAGTTCTTC